These 14 T cell receptor beta chains were all obtained from the same sample, sequenced in a study of blood T cells in healthy people across ages. Alongside a J-beta primer mix, a sample-barcoded 5' primer served in a second PCR lasting 7 to 11 cycles. A single record per CDR3 protein comes from TCRdb applying MiXCR to the 5' RACE reads. The table records approximately 790,000 distinct CDR3 sequences, around 62% of them present only once. The material sequenced was blood. These receptor sequences come from a man aged 25 to 40 in good health.

The rearrangement uses TRBV28 and TRBJ2-1; 7 nucleotides agree with TRBD2. The V and J ends lost 5 bases and 6 bases, in that order; junction bases with no gene match: 7. CDR1 is MDHEN, CDR2 SYDVKM, per germline. The CDR3 covers 14 residues. The DNA for the CDR3 is TGTGCCAGCAGTCCCCCCGGGGGGATCAATGAGCAGTTCTTC. It encodes CASSPPGGINEQFF. The variable domain in full, with the rest retrieved from reference TRBV28 and TRBJ2-1, is DVKVTQSSRYLVKRTGEKVFLECVQDMDHENMFWYRQDPGLGLRLIYFSYDVKMKEKGDIPEGYSVSREKKERFSLILESASTNQTSMYLCASSPPGGINEQFFGPGTRLTVL.

The chain uses TRBV24-1 and TRBJ1-2; D gene unclear. V shed 3 bases and J shed 1 base, with 5 bases lying between them. Germline values: CDR1 KGHDR, CDR2 SFDVKD. The CDR3 extends over 13 amino acids. The CDR3: CATSDQRNYGYTF. For the CDR3, the DNA is TGTGCCACCAGTGATCAGCGTAACTATGGCTACACCTTC.

V and J are TRBV7-2 and TRBJ2-1, with 13 bases fitting TRBD2. Germline V lookup: CDR1 SGHTA, CDR2 FQGNSA. There are 16 residues in the CDR3. V gave up 1 base and J gave up 9 bases; unmatched junction bases: 6. CDR3 sequence reads: CASSLVLAGGQSEQFF. The CDR3 nucleotides are TGTGCCAGCAGCTTAGTACTAGCGGGGGGGCAGAGTGAGCAGTTCTTC. The full variable domain, rest sourced from reference TRBV7-2 and TRBJ2-1, is GAGVSQSPSNKVTEKGKDVELRCDPISGHTALYWYRQSLGQGLEFLIYFQGNSAPDKSGLPSDRFSAERTGGSVSTLTIQRTQQEDSAVYLCASSLVLAGGQSEQFFGPGTRLTVL.

This clonotype was observed a handful of times. CDR3 loop: CALGGGADQPQHF. The CDR3, as DNA: TGTGCCCTGGGTGGGGGAGCGGATCAGCCCCAGCATTTT. The rearrangement joins TRBV6-1 to TRBJ1-5; weak D call: TRBD1 (5 bases). V lost 11 bases to trimming and J lost 5 bases, with 16 bases between them. Germline V lookup: CDR1 MNHNS, CDR2 SASEGT. The CDR3 loop spans 13 amino acids.

The V and J genes are TRBV4-3 and TRBJ1-1; D not resolved. The length of the CDR3 is 13 residues. Looked up from germline, CDR1 is LGHNA and CDR2 is YSLEER. V gave up 5 bases and J gave up 0 bases, with 7 bases separating them. CDR3 DNA sequence: TGCGCCAGCAGCTCGGACCTGAACACTGAAGCTTTCTTT. Translating it yields CASSSDLNTEAFF.

This clonotype came up once. V and J are TRBV20-1 and TRBJ2-3; 8 bases map to TRBD2. The CDR3 runs to 15 residues. In germline, CDR1 is DFQATT, CDR2 SNEGSKA (reference sequence). The ends lost 2 bases at V and 1 base at J; junction bases unmatched: 5. This CDR3 is CSARWGGGRTDTQYF. The CDR3 DNA reads TGCAGTGCTAGATGGGGCGGGGGGCGCACAGATACGCAGTATTTT.

The chain couples TRBV7-9 to TRBJ2-4; 9 bases map to TRBD1. The DNA end is a closer match to TRBJ2-7, so the J assignment may be wrong. Germline V gene lookup returns CDR1 SEHNR and CDR2 FQNEAQ (reference sequence). CDR3 length equals 16 residues. The CDR3 DNA sequence: TGTGCCAGCAGTACGGACCGCGGGACAGGGAGTTACGAGCAGTACTTC. It translates to CASSTDRGTGSYEQYF.

The V and J genes are TRBV18 and TRBJ2-5; 8 nucleotides line up with TRBD1. CDR3 length equals 15 residues. Germline-derived CDR1 and CDR2 are KGHSH and LQKENI. V was pared by 3 bases and J by 3 bases, with 6 bases of the junction left unmatched. The CDR3 bases are TGTGCCAGCTCACCCGGGACAGGCATGAAAGAGACCCAGTACTTC. Its protein product is CASSPGTGMKETQYF.

This chain joins TRBV7-2 and TRBJ2-3; 7 positions match TRBD2. Germline CDR1 SGHTA, CDR2 FQGNSA. The CDR3 loop spans 15 amino acids. CDR3 protein: CANSLSGDSTDTQYF. CDR3 nucleotide sequence: TGTGCTAACAGCTTGAGCGGGGATTCCACAGATACGCAGTATTTT.

This clonotype has just one count. The CDR3, as DNA: TGTGCCATCAGTGAGTCGGGACTGCCACAAGAGACCCAGTACTTC. Protein sequence: CAISESGLPQETQYF. J is TRBJ2-5 and V is TRBV10-3, with a possible D match to TRBD2 (6 bases). Germline loops: CDR1 ENHRY, CDR2 SYGVKD. The V and J ends lost 0 bases and 2 bases respectively, with 10 bases between them. The CDR3 loop spans 15 amino acids.

This chain links TRBV7-3 with TRBJ2-3, with a tentative D call TRBD1 (6 bases). Germline V gene data show CDR1 as SGHTA and CDR2 as FQGTGA. V lost 5 bases to trimming and J lost 12 bases, with 21 bases between them. The CDR3 runs 14 residues. CDR3 DNA: TGTGCCAGCAGCCCAACAGGGTCCTCGGGTACACAGTATTTT. This sequence encodes CASSPTGSSGTQYF.

V is TRBV28 and J is TRBJ2-1; the D gene is possibly TRBD2 (6 bases). Trimming left V 2 bases short and J 10 bases short, with 9 bases between. Germline V gene data show CDR1 as MDHEN and CDR2 as SYDVKM. The CDR3 length is 12 residues. CDR3 DNA: TGTGCCAGCAGTTTAAGAGGGAGGGAGCAGTTCTTC. Translating it yields CASSLRGREQFF. Together with reference TRBV28 and TRBJ2-1, the CDR3 gives the full variable domain: DVKVTQSSRYLVKRTGEKVFLECVQDMDHENMFWYRQDPGLGLRLIYFSYDVKMKEKGDIPEGYSVSREKKERFSLILESASTNQTSMYLCASSLRGREQFFGPGTRLTVL.

Ten or more counts support this clonotype. The rearrangement uses TRBV2 and TRBJ2-3; TRBD2 aligns across 11 bases. Germline values: CDR1 SNHLY, CDR2 FYNNEI. With 6 bases clipped from V and 2 bases from J, the junction kept 25 bases outside the gene matches. The CDR3 has 22 amino acids. The CDR3 DNA is TGTGCCAGCAGCCCGAGGGGGTCCACCGACCTGCCTAGCGGGGGGTACACAGATACGCAGTATTTT. It specifies CASSPRGSTDLPSGGYTDTQYF. Together with reference TRBV2 and TRBJ2-3, the CDR3 gives the full variable domain: EPEVTQTPSHQVTQMGQEVILRCVPISNHLYFYWYRQILGQKVEFLVSFYNNEISEKSEIFDDQFSVERPDGSNFTLKIRSTKLEDSAMYFCASSPRGSTDLPSGGYTDTQYFGPGTRLTVL.

The chain joins TRBV7-3 to TRBJ2-1, with unresolved D. This CDR3 contains 16 residues. Germline V gene sequence: CDR1 SGHTA, CDR2 FQGTGA. V was cut by 4 bases and J by 0 bases, with 13 bases left in between. CDR3 loop: CASSSRGPSSYNEQFF. CDR3 nucleotides: TGTGCCAGCAGCTCTAGAGGTCCAAGCTCCTACAATGAGCAGTTCTTC.